The T cell receptor (beta chain) described here comes from a study of control samples from healthy donors and cancer patients. Trimming removed 3 bases at V and 0 bases at J, with 3 bases between. The CDR3 spans 13 residues. CDR1 is LNHDA, CDR2 SQIVND, per germline (reference sequence). The data were produced by immunoSEQ multiplex PCR, yet TCRdb's version contains in-frame clones alone and is incomplete. Among fewer than 70,000 clones listed, roughly 84% were seen once. The chain employs TRBV19 and TRBJ1-3, with no clear D. Sequencing was done on a sample of PBMCs. This clonotype was obtained from a woman between 45 and 60 years old with lung cancer. CDR3 sequence reads: CASSMLSGNTIYF. CDR3 bases: TGTGCCAGTAGTATGCTCTCTGGAAACACCATATATTTT. The complete variable domain, with remaining parts taken from reference TRBV19 and TRBJ1-3, reads DGGITQSPKYLFRKEGQNVTLSCEQNLNHDAMYWYRQDPGQGLRLIYYSQIVNDFQKGDIAEGYSVSREKKESFPLTVTSAQKNPTAFYLCASSMLSGNTIYFGEGSWLTVV.